A single sample gave rise to the 25 T cell receptor beta chains below, sequenced in a study of T-cell reconstitution after alpha-beta-depleted transplantation in children. A library of TCRbeta sequences, prepared with unique molecular identifiers, was generated. TCRdb analysed the PCR reads with MiXCR anew, one entry per CDR3 protein. The table lists some 180,000 distinct CDR3 sequences, under 8.5% of them singletons, with 5.5% in the top ten. The sample was PBMCs, taken before TCRalphabeta/CD19-depleted stem cell transplant. These receptors all stem from a boy between 2 and 10 years old with acute lymphoblastic leukemia, due to receive a stem cell transplant.

This clonotype was counted at least ten times. The V and J genes are TRBV20-1 and TRBJ2-3; TRBD2 matches at 10 bases. Unmatched junction bases numbered 7, after V lost 5 bases and J lost 5 bases. CDR1 and CDR2 (germline): DFQATT, SNEGSKA (reference sequence). This CDR3 is built from 14 residues. The CDR3 bases are TGCAGTGCTTTAGCGGGGGGCGACCGAGATACGCAGTATTTT. This sequence encodes CSALAGGDRDTQYF.

The rearrangement links TRBV9 to TRBJ2-1, with 11 nucleotides matching TRBD2. This CDR3 spans 15 amino acids. From germline, CDR1 is SGDLS and CDR2 YYNGEE. After removal of 5 bases from V and 5 bases from J, the junction contained 6 bases not matched to a gene. Here the CDR3 DNA reads TGTGCCAGCAGGTCCGGGACTAGCGGCCACAATGAGCAGTTCTTC. It codes for CASRSGTSGHNEQFF.

The CDR3 DNA reads as TGTGCCAGCAGTTTACCCAACCCGAACACTGAAGCTTTCTTT. Translation gives CASSLPNPNTEAFF. J is TRBJ1-1 and V is TRBV28, with unresolved D. This CDR3 has 14 residues. V lost 2 bases to trimming and J lost 1 base, with 8 bases between them. The germline V gene has CDR1 MDHEN and CDR2 SYDVKM.

With respect to this clonotype: At one end, the junction sequence differs from germline, possibly due to a read error. The chain couples TRBV9 to TRBJ2-7; D call uncertain. CDR1 and CDR2 from the germline V gene are SGDLS and YYNGEE. CDR3 length: 16 residues. CDR3 loop: CASSPSPGPTSYEKYF. CDR3 nucleotides: TGTGCCAGCAGCCCATCCCCCGGGCCAACCTCCTACGAGAAGTACTTC.

This clonotype was detected many times. V usage is TRBV21-1 and J usage is TRBJ2-5; the tabulated D call, TRBD2, remains unverified against the DNA. TRBV21-1 is flagged as a pseudogene. This CDR3 has 18 residues. The CDR3 nucleotides are TGTGCCAGCAGCAAAGAGGTCAGGGACCTAGCGGTTGAAGAGACCCAGTACTTC. Its protein is CASSKEVRDLAVEETQYF.

The chain has TRBV20-1 and TRBJ2-2, with 7 bases matching TRBD1. There are 14 residues in the CDR3. V was clipped by 6 bases and J by 7 bases; unmatched bases: 11. The germline gives CDR1 DFQATT, CDR2 SNEGSKA (reference sequence). The CDR3 DNA reads TGCAGTGCACCGTCGACAGGGACGGACGGGGAGCTGTTTTTT. Protein sequence: CSAPSTGTDGELFF.

This clonotype was seen repeatedly, ten times or more. The gene calls are TRBV7-2 and TRBJ2-2; D is unresolved. The CDR3 sequence is 17 residues long. CDR1 is SGHTA, CDR2 FQGNSA, per germline. Trimming stripped 5 bases from V and 5 bases from J, with 21 bases between. The DNA of the CDR3 is TGTGCCAGCAGCCTCAGCCGGTGGCAAAGGGTAACCGGGGAGCTGTTTTTT. It translates to CASSLSRWQRVTGELFF.

This clonotype came up many times. The chain uses TRBV3-1 and TRBJ2-1; unclear D gene. Per germline, CDR1 LGHDT and CDR2 YNNKEL (reference sequence). V was trimmed by 0 bases and J by 7 bases, leaving 10 bases between them. There are 14 residues in the CDR3. For the CDR3, the DNA is TGTGCCAGCAGCCAAGATCCGGGTGGAAATGAGCAGTTCTTC. Translated: CASSQDPGGNEQFF.

This clonotype was found many times. The rearrangement joins TRBV10-2 to TRBJ1-5; D gene uncertain. Germline CDR1 and CDR2: WSHSY and SAAADI. The V end was cut by 3 bases, the J end by 0 bases, with 9 bases between. The CDR3 consists of 15 residues. In nucleotides, the CDR3 is TGCGCCAGCAGTGAACGCAGATATAGCAATCAGCCCCAGCATTTT. Its translation is CASSERRYSNQPQHF.

This clonotype was observed at least ten times. This rearrangement joins TRBV13 to TRBJ2-5; weak D call: TRBD2 (5 bases). The CDR3 has 13 amino acids. Per the germline V gene, CDR1 is PRHDT and CDR2 is FYEKMQ (reference sequence). V dropped 4 bases and J dropped 5 bases, with 11 bases sitting between them. Here the CDR3 reads CASSSEERETQYF. For the CDR3, the DNA is TGTGCCAGCAGCTCCGAGGAGCGGGAGACCCAGTACTTC. Supplemented by reference TRBV13 and TRBJ2-5, the full variable domain reads AAGVIQSPRHLIKEKRETATLKCYPIPRHDTVYWYQQGPGQDPQFLISFYEKMQSDKGSIPDRFSAQQFSDYHSELNMSSLELGDSALYFCASSSEERETQYFGPGTRLLVL.

At least ten counts were recorded for this clonotype. DNA of the CDR3: TGCGCCAGCAGCTTGGCCCTGAGCTCTGGGGCCAACGTCCTGACTTTC. Translating it yields CASSLALSSGANVLTF. J is TRBJ2-6 and V is TRBV5-1, with D unclear. Germline lookup yields CDR1 SGHRS and CDR2 YFSETQ. The CDR3 covers 16 residues. The ends were cut back, 0 bases at V and 0 bases at J, with 7 bases in the middle.

At least ten counts were recorded for this clonotype. The CDR3 sequence: CASSPWTGQAGNTIYF. Here the CDR3 DNA reads TGTGCCAGCAGCCCCTGGACGGGGCAGGCTGGAAACACCATATATTTT. This chain links TRBV7-2 with TRBJ1-3; weak D call: TRBD1 (5 bases). Trimming pared 5 bases from V and 2 bases from J, leaving 16 bases between. This CDR3 is built from 16 residues. The germline CDR1 and CDR2 sequences are SGHTA and FQGNSA.

This clonotype was detected only a few times. V gene TRBV7-2 combines with J gene TRBJ2-5; TRBD2 matches at 7 bases. The CDR3 loop spans 16 amino acids. Per germline, CDR1 SGHTA and CDR2 FQGNSA. Unmatched junction bases numbered 8, after V lost 2 bases and J lost 2 bases. The CDR3 sequence: CASSLHRASGQETQYF. The CDR3 DNA is TGTGCCAGCAGCTTACACCGGGCTAGCGGACAAGAGACCCAGTACTTC. Complete variable domain (other parts from reference TRBV7-2 and TRBJ2-5): GAGVSQSPSNKVTEKGKDVELRCDPISGHTALYWYRQSLGQGLEFLIYFQGNSAPDKSGLPSDRFSAERTGGSVSTLTIQRTQQEDSAVYLCASSLHRASGQETQYFGPGTRLLVL.

In its sample, this clonotype was seen a few times. The rearrangement uses TRBV12-3 or TRBV12-4 and TRBJ2-3; 14 bases line up with TRBD2. Trimming cost V 5 bases and J 2 bases; bases outside gene matches: 6. The CDR3 runs 17 residues. In DNA form, the CDR3 reads TGTGCCAGCAGTCGGGGGACTAGCGGGGGCCTCACAGATACGCAGTATTTT. Protein product: CASSRGTSGGLTDTQYF.

The table lists this clonotype with many counts. The chain carries TRBV11-2 and TRBJ2-2, with TRBD2 identical over 10 bases. The V segment lost 2 bases and the J segment 3 bases; nucleotides outside the gene matches: 6. The CDR3 contains 17 residues. Germline lookup yields CDR1 SGHAT and CDR2 FQNNGV. In DNA form, the CDR3 reads TGTGCCAGCAGCTTATATTCAGCGGGAGGGTACACCGGGGAGCTGTTTTTT. Amino acid sequence: CASSLYSAGGYTGELFF.

This clonotype was counted many times. The junction differs from germline at one of its ends, possibly a read error. The chain links TRBV12-3 or TRBV12-4 to TRBJ1-1; D possibly corresponds to TRBD1 (5 bases). CDR3 size: 13 residues. The chain's CDR3 is CASSLGVNTEAFF. CDR3 sequence (DNA): TGCGCCAGCAGCTTGGGGGTTAACACTGAAGCTTTCTTT.

This clonotype has only a few counts. The J gene is TRBJ1-3, the V gene TRBV4-2; D unresolved. Germline V CDR1 and CDR2: LGHNA, YNFKEQ. Trimming shortened V by 5 bases and J by 0 bases, and 14 bases separated the two germline ends. This CDR3 has 16 residues. CDR3: CASSSETQSSGNTIYF. CDR3 coding DNA: TGTGCCAGCAGCTCTGAGACCCAAAGCTCTGGAAACACCATATATTTT.

In this sample, this clonotype turned up a few times. CDR3 in DNA: TGTGCCAGCAGCCTAGGACTAGCTCAGTTCTTC. Amino acids: CASSLGLAQFF. The V call is TRBV7-2, the J call TRBJ2-1; 8 nucleotides match TRBD2. V was clipped by 5 bases and J by 13 bases; unmatched bases: 4. Germline CDR1 and CDR2: SGHTA and FQGNSA. This CDR3 contains 11 residues.

The CDR3 spells CASSLPTVTGEQYF. The CDR3 coding sequence is TGTGCCAGCTCACTTCCGACCGTAACGGGGGAGCAGTACTTC. The V gene is TRBV18, the J gene TRBJ2-7; D possibly corresponds to TRBD2 (5 bases). Trimming removed 4 bases from V and 7 bases from J, with 17 bases in between. The CDR3 covers 14 residues. Germline V CDR1 and CDR2: KGHSH, LQKENI.

This clonotype was recorded at least ten times. The chain employs TRBV11-2 and TRBJ2-1; 9 bases line up with TRBD1. V lost 4 bases to trimming and J lost 9 bases; unmatched junction nucleotides: 13. CDR3 length equals 16 residues. Germline V gene lookup returns CDR1 SGHAT and CDR2 FQNNGV. The CDR3 here is CASSSGQGFLSGEQFF. In DNA, the CDR3 is TGTGCCAGCAGCTCAGGACAGGGGTTCCTCTCTGGTGAGCAGTTCTTC.

The chain couples TRBV20-1 to TRBJ2-3; D ambiguous. V was trimmed by 0 bases and J by 3 bases, leaving 13 bases between them. Germline V gene data show CDR1 as DFQATT and CDR2 as SNEGSKA (reference sequence). The CDR3 is 15 residues long. CDR3 amino acids: CSARDPRRRTDTQYF. CDR3 DNA sequence: TGCAGTGCTAGAGATCCTAGACGCCGGACAGATACGCAGTATTTT.

This clonotype was detected a few times. J is TRBJ2-1 and V is TRBV4-3; D uncertain. CDR3 length equals 18 residues. Germline V gene data show CDR1 as LGHNA and CDR2 as YSLEER. V was shortened by 5 bases and J by 3 bases, with 23 bases between the two germline ends. The CDR3 here is CASSYTPDPGLNYNEQFF. The CDR3 DNA sequence: TGCGCCAGCAGCTATACCCCGGATCCCGGGTTAAACTACAATGAGCAGTTCTTC.

This clonotype was detected a few times. V gene TRBV7-9 combines with J gene TRBJ1-1; unclear D gene. From germline, CDR1 is SEHNR and CDR2 FQNEAQ (reference sequence). The germline V and J ends were trimmed by 1 base and 4 bases, with 10 bases remaining between them. This CDR3 is 14 amino acids long. CDR3 nucleotides: TGTGCCAGCAGCTTAGGTCAGTCGAGCACTGAAGCTTTCTTT. This codes for CASSLGQSSTEAFF.

This chain uses TRBV6-2 or TRBV6-3 with TRBJ2-7, with 9 nucleotides matching TRBD2. The germline V gene has CDR1 MNHEY and CDR2 SVGEGT. J lost 6 bases, V lost 6 bases, and 9 bases had no gene match. The CDR3 has 14 residues. CDR3 sequence (DNA): TGTGCCAGCAGGACTAGCGGAGGGCCGGGCGAGCAGTACTTC. Its translation is CASRTSGGPGEQYF.

Many counts were recorded for this clonotype. V gene TRBV6-2 or TRBV6-3 combines with J gene TRBJ2-5; tentatively, D is TRBD1 (6 bases). The CDR3 spans 14 residues. CDR1 MNHEY and CDR2 SVGEGT come from the germline V gene. V lost 7 bases, J lost 7 bases, and 19 bases lay in between. Here the CDR3 reads CASTGGPSRGTQYF. The CDR3 DNA follows: TGTGCCAGCACCGGTGGACCGTCCAGGGGGACCCAGTACTTC.